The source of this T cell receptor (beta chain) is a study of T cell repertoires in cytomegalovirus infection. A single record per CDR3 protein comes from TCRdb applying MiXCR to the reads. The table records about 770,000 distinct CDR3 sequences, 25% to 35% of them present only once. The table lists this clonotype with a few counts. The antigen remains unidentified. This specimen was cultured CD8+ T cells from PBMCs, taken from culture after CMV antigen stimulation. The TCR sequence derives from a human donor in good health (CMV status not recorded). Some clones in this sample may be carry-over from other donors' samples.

The CDR3 DNA reads as TGTGCCAGCAGCTTAGTAAGTGAGCGCGGGCCGGACGCTGAAGCTTTCTTT. It specifies CASSLVSERGPDAEAFF. This rearrangement joins TRBV7-2 to TRBJ1-1; D ambiguous. CDR1 is SGHTA and CDR2 is FQGNSA in the germline V gene. Trimming left V 1 base short and J 6 bases short, with 21 bases between. The CDR3 is made up of 17 amino acids.